This TCR beta chain is drawn from a study of T cell responses to AZD1222 COVID-19 vaccine. General study results and limits: In a largely white British group with more females than males, clonal diversity was possibly underestimated. The study identified only a handful of AZD1222 recipients as seropositive at baseline. Repertoires were obtained solely post-peak T cell response.

CDR1 SGHTA and CDR2 FQGTGA come from the germline V gene. Trimming removed 1 base at V and 4 bases at J, with 10 bases between. The CDR3 runs to 14 residues. Sequencing used immunoSEQ multiplex PCR; TCRdb keeps in-frame clones, though not all of them. The profile covers around 77,000 clones, with 86% appearing a single time and 2% to 2.5% taken by the ten largest. To note about this clone: Its target is unknown.

This receptor was obtained from an adult in good health. The sample consisted of peripheral blood, taken on day 0 of AZD1222 vaccination. V and J are TRBV7-3 and TRBJ1-1; D call uncertain. The CDR3 DNA sequence: TGTGCCAGCAGCTTAAACGGGGAGGGCACTGAAGCTTTCTTT. It translates to CASSLNGEGTEAFF. Supplemented by reference TRBV7-3 and TRBJ1-1, the full variable domain reads GAGVSQTPSNKVTEKGKYVELRCDPISGHTALYWYRQSLGQGPEFLIYFQGTGAADDSGLPNDRFFAVRPEGSVSTLKIQRTERGDSAVYLCASSLNGEGTEAFFGQGTRLTVV.